This T cell receptor (beta chain) stems from a study of early T cells in non-severe SARS-CoV-2 infection. Study context: Bulk RNA isolated from unsorted whole blood underwent sequencing; chains were not paired.

Unique molecular identifier tags were affixed to discrete cDNA molecules. TCRdb reprocessed the 5' RACE reads with MiXCR, giving one entry per CDR3 protein. The repertoire has approximately 68,000 distinct CDR3 sequences, about 9.5% of them found once; the top ten carry 7.6%. Trimming shortened V by 2 bases and J by 2 bases, and 12 bases separated the two germline ends. Germline V gene lookup returns CDR1 GTSNPN and CDR2 SVGIG (reference sequence). This CDR3 is built from 14 residues. This clonotype occurred many times. Its antigen is not identified. Points from the study as a whole: VDJdb matching favored anti-spike CD8 responses, missing private and CD4 specificities.

The specimen comprised whole blood, sampled at baseline. This chain links TRBV30 with TRBJ1-1; tentatively, D is TRBD1 (6 bases). The source is an adult who was a healthcare worker with PCR-confirmed SARS-CoV-2 infection or an uninfected control (not recorded which). CDR3 residues: CAWSILGTNTEAFF. CDR3 in DNA: TGTGCCTGGAGTATCCTCGGGACAAACACTGAAGCTTTCTTT. Combining the CDR3 with reference TRBV30 and TRBJ1-1 gives the whole variable domain SQTIHQWPATLVQPVGSPLSLECTVEGTSNPNLYWYRQAAGRGLQLLFYSVGIGQISSEVPQNLSASRPQDRQFILSSKKLLLSDSGFYLCAWSILGTNTEAFFGQGTRLTVV.